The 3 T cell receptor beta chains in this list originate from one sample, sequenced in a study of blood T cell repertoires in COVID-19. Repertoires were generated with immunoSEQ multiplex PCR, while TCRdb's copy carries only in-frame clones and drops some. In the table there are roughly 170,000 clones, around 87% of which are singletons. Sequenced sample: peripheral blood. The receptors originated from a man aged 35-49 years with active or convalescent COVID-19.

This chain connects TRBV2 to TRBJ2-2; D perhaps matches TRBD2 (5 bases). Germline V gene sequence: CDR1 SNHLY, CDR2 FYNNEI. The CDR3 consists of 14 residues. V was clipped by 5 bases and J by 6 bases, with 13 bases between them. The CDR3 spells CASSLRGPPGELFF. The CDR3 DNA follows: TGTGCCAGCAGTCTCCGCGGGCCCCCCGGGGAGCTGTTTTTT.

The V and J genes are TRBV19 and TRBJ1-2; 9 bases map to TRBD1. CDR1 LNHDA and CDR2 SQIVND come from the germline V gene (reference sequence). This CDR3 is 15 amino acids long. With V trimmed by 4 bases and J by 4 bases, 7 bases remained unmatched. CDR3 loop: CASSRGQGGFYGYTF. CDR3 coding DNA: TGTGCCAGTAGTAGGGGACAGGGAGGATTCTATGGCTACACCTTC.

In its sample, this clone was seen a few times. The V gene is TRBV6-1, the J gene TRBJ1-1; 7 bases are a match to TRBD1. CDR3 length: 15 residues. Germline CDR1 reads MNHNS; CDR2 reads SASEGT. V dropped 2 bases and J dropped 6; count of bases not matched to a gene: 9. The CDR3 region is CASSEFDRVGAEAFF. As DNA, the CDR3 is TGTGCCAGCAGTGAATTCGACAGGGTAGGGGCTGAAGCTTTCTTT.